The present entry profiles one T cell receptor beta chain with its context. CDR1 and CDR2 from the germline V gene are MDHEN and SYDVKM. The CDR3 consists of 15 residues. The V end was cut by 6 bases, the J end by 2 bases, with 14 bases between. Original methodology: Amplifying reference gene primers gave estimates of nucleated cell counts. Profiled with immunoSEQ multiplex PCR; TCRdb holds only in-frame clones, not every one. From that table come the V and J calls and clone size; the DNA was used to work out D and trimming. This sample yields under 65,000 clones, of which around 90% are seen a single time; 1.4% belongs to the top ten. The data are from a study of blood T cell repertoires in COVID-19. Whole-study context: Whether acute or convalescent, the COVID-19 samples came from the United States, Italy and Spain. PBMCs, B-cell-depleted T cells, or T cells provided the cDNA or gDNA that made up the material.

This sequence was found in a man aged 55 to 70 with acute or convalescent COVID-19. This rearrangement joins TRBV28 to TRBJ1-5; tentatively, D is TRBD1 (6 bases). Sequenced material: peripheral blood. The chain's CDR3 is CASRRQGRGNQPQHF. CDR3 nucleotide sequence: TGTGCCAGCAGAAGGCAGGGGAGAGGCAATCAGCCCCAGCATTTT.